The clone carrying this T cell receptor beta chain was counted at least ten times. Its antigen is still unknown. This specimen belongs to a study of T cells in Graves' hyperthyroidism and ophthalmopathy. For the study at large: The initial diagnosis was the point when peripheral blood was collected, ahead of any treatment. Regarding the study as a whole: A 13 V-J signature model discriminated ophthalmopathy versus stable hyperthyroidism. The blood repertoire included most of the expanded thyroid clonotypes above 0.001.

The source material, RNA transcripts, was used to amplify TCR beta CDR3 regions. HTBI primers drove first-round RT-PCR of the TCR CDR3. One entry per CDR3 protein, called by TCRdb with MiXCR from the multiplex PCR reads. Of hundreds of thousands of distinct CDR3 sequences listed, around 15% were seen once; the top ten hold about a tenth. J lost 3 bases, V lost 0 bases, and 5 bases had no gene match. This CDR3 spans 15 amino acids. CDR1 and CDR2 (germline): MGHRA, YSYEKL. This sequence originates from a young woman with Graves' hyperthyroidism. V is TRBV4-1 and J is TRBJ2-7; TRBD1 matches at 7 bases. Sequencing was carried out using blood. CDR3 region: CASSQDGRGIYEQYF. CDR3 coding DNA: TGCGCCAGCAGCCAAGATGGCAGGGGGATCTACGAGCAGTACTTC.